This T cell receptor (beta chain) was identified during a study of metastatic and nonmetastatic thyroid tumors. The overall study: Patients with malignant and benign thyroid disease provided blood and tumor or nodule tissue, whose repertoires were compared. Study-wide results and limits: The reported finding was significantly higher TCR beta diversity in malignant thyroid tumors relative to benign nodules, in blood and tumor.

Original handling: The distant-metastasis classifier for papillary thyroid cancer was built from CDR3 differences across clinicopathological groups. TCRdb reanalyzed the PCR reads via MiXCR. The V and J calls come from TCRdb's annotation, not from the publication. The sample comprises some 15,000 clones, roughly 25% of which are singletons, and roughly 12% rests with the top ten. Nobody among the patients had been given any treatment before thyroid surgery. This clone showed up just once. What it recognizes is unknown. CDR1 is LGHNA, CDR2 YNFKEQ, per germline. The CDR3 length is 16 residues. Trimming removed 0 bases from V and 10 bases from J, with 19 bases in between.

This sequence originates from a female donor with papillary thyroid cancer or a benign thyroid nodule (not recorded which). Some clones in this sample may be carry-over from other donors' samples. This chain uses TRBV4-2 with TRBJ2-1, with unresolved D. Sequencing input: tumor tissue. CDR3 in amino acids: CASSQEKWSPDLEQFF. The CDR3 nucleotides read TGTGCCAGCAGCCAAGAAAAATGGAGCCCCGACCTGGAGCAGTTCTTC.